These T cell receptor beta chains were read from a single sample in a study of T cell changes during pregnancy in multiple sclerosis. Produced via immunoSEQ multiplex PCR; TCRdb's table is partial and in-frame only. This sample has 50,000 or so clones, with approximately 92% found just once. The sample here was CD8+ T cells from peripheral blood mononuclear cells, taken in the second trimester of pregnancy. The receptor set was obtained from a female donor with multiple sclerosis, enrolled in a pregnancy study. Both conserved end residues are trimmed from each CDR3. Not all rows give a size; the values are once, few, many and, for expanded clones, a class.

v_gene | abundance | CDR3aa
TRBV7-9 | - | ASSGFLTVSAF
TRBV27 | - | ASSFGGSQY
TRBV6-5 | - | ASSPLGQGISTLH
TRBV12-2 | - | ASRFPDTMNTEAF
TRBV2 | - | ASSEPPGGTYGYT
TRBV7-3 | - | ASSLSPGEQF
TRBV10-3 | - | AIKGTGGRNEQF
TRBV13 | - | ASRQGSPEAF
TRBV10-3 | few | ATVGQEQETQY
TRBV13 | - | ASSPRDRVGNEQF
TRBV7-8 | - | ASSASGATNEKLF
TRBV4-1 | - | ASSYQTNRWAGQTDTQY
TRBV6-1 | - | ASSGELQETQY
TRBV4-1 | - | ASSQESGAYNEQF
TRBV19 | - | ASTLGDYNSPLH
TRBV19 | - | ASSIDVETGGYEQY
TRBV6-4 | - | ASSDSGLAGGNEQF
TRBV6-1 | - | ASSESPGQGNSPLH
TRBV2 | - | ASSSRPPWREYQETQY
TRBV5-1 | - | ASSSDGRGGFTDTQY
TRBV9 | - | ASSTQGSSGNTIY
TRBV18 | - | ASSPGSAETQY
TRBV29-1 | - | SVDHEDLAETQY
TRBV4-2 | few | ASSLQGVGTEAF
TRBV5-1 | - | ASSLELAGVYEQY
TRBV10-3 | - | AISDAGTGAFGYT